What follows are 14 T cell receptor beta chains derived from one specimen sequenced in a study of blood T cells in healthy people across ages (dated by TCRdb to about 2015). Library prep was done by 5' RACE. Instrument on record: Illumina HiSeq 2500. A second PCR of 7 to 11 cycles was run with a J-beta primer mix and a sample-barcoded 5' primer. Using fastp at Q25 and MiXCR, TCRdb reprocessed the public reads and kept productive beta chains. Every CDR3 protein is listed once, alongside the most common genes and DNA of its rows. For this sample the table gives roughly 1,800,000 distinct CDR3 sequences, of which around half were detected only once. Together, the top ten hold around 2.1% of the sample. Sequencing used blood. The receptors were sampled from a woman aged 40 to 50 in good health.

The chain uses TRBV9 and TRBJ2-1, with 11 bases lining up with TRBD2. The J call may not be correct, given that the DNA end is closer to TRBJ2-7. Germline CDR1 is SGDLS and CDR2 is YYNGEE. This CDR3 is built from 18 residues. The CDR3 DNA is TGTGCCAGCAGCAGAACCTCGGGACTAGCGGAAGCCTACAATGAGCAGTACTTC. It yields the protein CASSRTSGLAEAYNEQYF.

This clonotype was counted only a few times. The rearrangement links TRBV7-2 to TRBJ1-2; D uncertain. V was shortened by 5 bases and J by 8 bases, with 9 bases between the two germline ends. CDR1 is SGHTA, CDR2 FQGNSA, per germline. The CDR3 is 11 residues long. The CDR3 DNA follows: TGTGCCAGCAGCCAGTTTGAAGGCTACACCTTC. Its protein is CASSQFEGYTF.

V and J are TRBV4-3 and TRBJ2-2; D not resolved. Germline V gene data show CDR1 as LGHNA and CDR2 as YSLEER. The CDR3 runs to 14 residues. V was clipped by 0 bases and J by 6 bases, with 8 bases between them. The CDR3 sequence is CASSQETRAGELFF. The CDR3 DNA reads TGCGCCAGCAGCCAAGAAACCAGAGCCGGGGAGCTGTTTTTT.

The chain combines TRBV6-1 with TRBJ1-5, with a tentative D call TRBD1 (6 bases). The V and J ends lost 6 bases and 1 base respectively, with 13 bases between them. This CDR3 spans 15 amino acids. CDR1 MNHNS and CDR2 SASEGT come from the germline V gene. The CDR3 protein is CASRRVGTSNQPQHF. CDR3 bases: TGTGCCAGCAGGAGGGTCGGGACAAGCAATCAGCCCCAGCATTTT.

J is TRBJ2-7 and V is TRBV4-3; 8 nucleotides align to TRBD1. Losses at the gene ends were 4 bases for V and 3 bases for J; bases not matched to a gene: 8. This CDR3 contains 15 residues. Germline V CDR1 and CDR2: LGHNA, YSLEER. The CDR3 is CASSPYRGTRYEQYF. The DNA for the CDR3 is TGCGCCAGCAGCCCCTACAGGGGGACCCGCTACGAGCAGTACTTC.

J is TRBJ1-4 and V is TRBV6-5, with 7 bases identical to TRBD1. The CDR3 spans 14 residues. After removal of 2 bases from V and 8 bases from J, the junction contained 5 bases not matched to a gene. From germline, CDR1 is MNHEY and CDR2 SVGAGI. For the CDR3, the DNA is TGTGCCAGCAGTTACAGGGGGCTCGAGGAAAAACTGTTTTTT. Translated: CASSYRGLEEKLFF.

The chain joins TRBV20-1 to TRBJ1-4; the match to TRBD1 covers 8 bases. The junction had 8 bases not matched to a gene; V was cut back by 5 bases and J by 6 bases. The CDR3 loop spans 14 amino acids. Germline V gene sequence: CDR1 DFQATT, CDR2 SNEGSKA (reference sequence). Written as DNA, the CDR3 is TGCAGTGCTCAAACAGGGGGTGGGGATGAAAAACTGTTTTTT. This encodes CSAQTGGGDEKLFF.

This sequence joins TRBV24-1 and TRBJ2-1; TRBD2 agrees at 9 bases. The J call is doubtful: the DNA matches TRBJ2-7 better. Germline lookup yields CDR1 KGHDR and CDR2 SFDVKD. This CDR3 contains 16 residues. The CDR3 reads CATSDTTSGPYNEQYF. CDR3 coding DNA: TGTGCCACCAGTGATACCACTAGCGGGCCGTACAATGAGCAGTACTTC.

The genes are TRBV27 and TRBJ2-3, with 8 nucleotides matching TRBD2. Germline assignment: CDR1 MNHEY and CDR2 SMNVEV (reference sequence). The CDR3 has 16 amino acids. V was clipped by 0 bases and J by 3 bases; unmatched bases: 5. DNA for the CDR3: TGTGCCAGCAGTTTATCCCTCGGCGGGAGGACAGATACGCAGTATTTT. As protein: CASSLSLGGRTDTQYF.

The J gene is TRBJ2-1, the V gene TRBV29-1; 7 nucleotides line up with TRBD1. Germline assignment: CDR1 SQVTM and CDR2 ANQGSEA. The CDR3 contains 13 residues. Losses at the gene ends were 7 bases for V and 8 bases for J; bases not matched to a gene: 11. The CDR3 DNA sequence: TGCAGCGCCCCAGGGGGAGTTGTCGATGAGCAGTTCTTC. Amino acid sequence: CSAPGGVVDEQFF.

The chain employs TRBV29-1 and TRBJ2-2, with 7 bases fitting TRBD1. The CDR3 is made up of 13 amino acids. The V gene's germline CDR1 is SQVTM and CDR2 ANQGSEA. Trimming at V came to 7 bases and at J to 4 bases, leaving 6 bases not matched to a gene. CDR3 nucleotides: TGCAGCGCCCAGGGGGACGGCACCGGGGAGCTGTTTTTT. Protein product: CSAQGDGTGELFF.

The chain uses TRBV4-2 and TRBJ2-7, with D maybe TRBD1 (6 bases). Matching the DNA end better, TRBJ2-5 makes the J call doubtful. The CDR3 is 15 amino acids. CDR1 is LGHNA and CDR2 is YNFKEQ in the germline V gene. The CDR3 DNA reads as TGTGCCAGCAGCCAAACCAACAGGGTAAGGGAGACCCAGTACTTC. Protein product: CASSQTNRVRETQYF.

The J gene is TRBJ2-1, the V gene TRBV27, with D tentatively TRBD1 (6 bases). The end of the DNA is better explained by TRBJ2-7, so the J call may be wrong. The CDR3 is 15 residues long. Germline V gene data show CDR1 as MNHEY and CDR2 as SMNVEV (reference sequence). Here the CDR3 reads CASSPTGIRHNEQYF. The CDR3 bases are TGTGCCAGCAGTCCTACAGGGATTCGGCACAATGAGCAGTACTTC.

There are a few counts of this clonotype. The chain employs TRBV25-1 and TRBJ2-5; 7 bases line up with TRBD2. J was trimmed by 11 bases and V by 2 bases; bases with no gene match: 8. In germline, CDR1 is MGHDK, CDR2 SYGVNS. The CDR3 totals 13 residues. Written as DNA, the CDR3 is TGTGCCAGCAGTGAACCCGGTTTGCGGGAGCAGTACTTC. It yields the protein CASSEPGLREQYF.